These T cell receptor beta chains were read from a single sample in a study of blood T cell repertoires in COVID-19. Only in-frame clones appear in the TCRdb table, and some are missing; sequencing was by immunoSEQ multiplex PCR. The table lists about 210,000 clones, around 87% of them singletons. The source material was PBMCs or T cells enriched from blood (not recorded which). These receptors were taken from a man aged 25 to 40 in a cohort exposed to, infected with or recovered from COVID-19 (not recorded which). Each CDR3 is given with its conserved first and last residue. The D gene is left open where the match is weak. Clone size is shown for a subset of rows, as once, few, many or a class of expanded clone.

TRBV9	TRBD1	-	TRBJ2-1	CASSSQGNAYNEQFF	TGTGCCAGCAGCTCACAGGGGAACGCCTACAATGAGCAGTTCTTC
TRBV7-3	TRBD2	-	TRBJ2-1	CASSSPSSGVISYNEQFF	TGTGCCAGCAGCTCCCCCTCTAGCGGGGTTATCTCCTACAATGAGCAGTTCTTC
TRBV18	-	few	TRBJ2-3	CASSPLSDTQYF	TGTGCCAGCTCACCCTTATCAGATACGCAGTATTTT
TRBV27	-	-	TRBJ1-5	CATGGNQPQHF	TGTGCCACCGGGGGGAATCAGCCCCAGCATTTT
TRBV19	TRBD2	-	TRBJ2-5	CASSLGLAEETQYF	TGTGCCAGTAGCCTGGGACTAGCGGAAGAGACCCAGTACTTC
TRBV5-5	-	many	TRBJ2-5	CASSSGPGDQETQYF	TGTGCCAGCAGCTCGGGACCAGGGGACCAAGAGACCCAGTACTTC
TRBV19	TRBD2	once	TRBJ2-1	CASSQHSGTSGSDNEQFF	TGTGCCAGTAGCCAACACTCCGGGACTAGCGGGAGTGACAATGAGCAGTTCTTC
TRBV15	TRBD1	-	TRBJ2-5	CATSRDRIGQGHQETQYF	TGTGCCACCAGCAGAGATAGGATAGGACAGGGGCACCAAGAGACCCAGTACTTC
TRBV28	-	few	TRBJ2-7	CASNVGRGRSYEQYF	TGTGCCAGCAACGTAGGTAGGGGCAGATCCTACGAGCAGTACTTC
TRBV7-2	TRBD1	-	TRBJ1-5	CASSSRQGYSNQPQHF	TGTGCCAGCAGCTCCCGACAGGGGTATAGCAATCAGCCCCAGCATTTT
TRBV21-1	-	-	TRBJ1-2	CASSKGWDNNYGYTF	TGTGCCAGCAGCAAAGGATGGGACAACAACTATGGCTACACCTTC
TRBV28	-	-	TRBJ1-2	CASSQTTGGRNYGYTF	TGTGCCAGCAGCCAAACCACCGGGGGGAGGAACTATGGCTACACCTTC
TRBV13	TRBD2	-	TRBJ2-1	CASSFGLAGVLYNEQFF	TGTGCCAGCAGCTTCGGACTAGCGGGAGTCCTATACAATGAGCAGTTCTTC
TRBV5-4	-	-	TRBJ1-4	CASSLGGAGRGEKLFF	TGTGCCAGCAGCTTGGGCGGCGCGGGCAGGGGTGAAAAACTGTTTTTT
TRBV5-4	-	-	TRBJ2-1	CASSLEGDSYNEQFF	TGTGCCAGCAGCTTGGAGGGGGACTCCTACAATGAGCAGTTCTTC
TRBV11-2	-	-	TRBJ2-1	CASSLGLVGASYNEQFF	TGTGCCAGCAGCTTAGGGCTAGTTGGGGCCTCCTACAATGAGCAGTTCTTC
TRBV7-9	TRBD2	-	TRBJ2-7	CASSGGTSGPFSYEQYF	TGTGCCAGCAGCGGGGGGACTAGCGGGCCCTTCTCCTACGAGCAGTACTTC
TRBV9	TRBD1	-	TRBJ2-7	CASSATTGQGANEQYF	TGTGCCAGCAGCGCTACCACTGGACAGGGGGCGAACGAGCAGTACTTC
TRBV6-1	TRBD2	-	TRBJ2-1	CASSEYRRTSGRNEQFF	TGTGCCAGCAGTGAATACAGGAGGACTAGCGGGAGGAATGAGCAGTTCTTC
TRBV9	TRBD2	-	TRBJ2-7	CASSVLTGGEQYF	TGTGCCAGCAGCGTATTAACGGGAGGTGAGCAGTACTTC
TRBV7-2	-	-	TRBJ2-7	CASSFGSYEQYF	TGTGCCAGCAGCTTCGGGAGCTACGAGCAGTACTTC
TRBV12-5	TRBD1	few	TRBJ1-1	CASGPPGQGHTEAFF	TGTGCTAGTGGTCCGCCGGGACAGGGACACACTGAAGCTTTCTTT
TRBV5-1	-	many	TRBJ1-2	CASSPNRALYGYTF	TGCGCCAGCAGCCCCAACAGGGCCCTCTATGGCTACACCTTC
TRBV18	TRBD2	-	TRBJ2-7	CASSRKRTSGGKGSEQYF	TGTGCCAGCTCACGAAAACGGACTAGCGGTGGAAAGGGGAGCGAGCAGTACTTC
TRBV15	TRBD1	-	TRBJ2-1	CATSSRDRGYNEQFF	TGTGCCACCAGCTCCCGGGACAGGGGCTACAATGAGCAGTTCTTC
TRBV11-2	-	-	TRBJ1-1	CASSLRVEAFF	TGTGCCAGCAGCTTAAGAGTTGAAGCTTTCTTT
TRBV28	-	few	TRBJ1-4	CASSQSLGAANEKLFF	TGTGCCAGCAGCCAATCTTTAGGGGCGGCTAATGAAAAACTGTTTTTT
TRBV5-1	TRBD1	-	TRBJ1-1	CASSPPGQGEAFF	TGCGCCAGCAGCCCTCCGGGACAGGGTGAAGCTTTCTTT
TRBV7-9	-	-	TRBJ1-2	CASSLNSRGWAGNYGYTF	TGTGCCAGCAGCTTAAATTCCAGGGGATGGGCCGGTAACTATGGCTACACCTTC
TRBV4-1	TRBD2	-	TRBJ2-7	CASSQASGRGSYEQYF	TGCGCCAGCAGCCAAGCTAGCGGGCGGGGGTCCTACGAGCAGTACTTC
TRBV27	-	-	TRBJ2-2	CASRGVGVTGELFF	TGTGCCAGCAGAGGTGTCGGGGTAACCGGGGAGCTGTTTTTT
TRBV9	TRBD1	-	TRBJ1-1	CASSVEEGATTEAFF	TGTGCCAGCAGCGTAGAAGAGGGGGCGACCACTGAAGCTTTCTTT
TRBV4-3	-	few	TRBJ2-1	CASSQGGLWEAGYNEQFF	TGCGCCAGCAGCCAAGGGGGTTTGTGGGAGGCCGGTTACAATGAGCAGTTCTTC
TRBV27	-	once	TRBJ2-7	CASSLGGNYEQYF	TGTGCCAGCAGTTTAGGCGGGAACTACGAGCAGTACTTC
TRBV6-5	TRBD1	-	TRBJ2-7	CASRTDRGETYEQYF	TGTGCCAGCAGGACAGACAGGGGAGAGACCTACGAGCAGTACTTC
TRBV28	-	-	TRBJ1-1	CASSDGQMNTEAFF	TGTGCCAGCAGTGATGGACAGATGAACACTGAAGCTTTCTTT
TRBV9	TRBD1	-	TRBJ2-3	CASSAGQGYTDTQYF	TGTGCCAGCAGCGCCGGACAGGGGTACACAGATACGCAGTATTTT
TRBV5-4	-	-	TRBJ2-7	CASSGNRVSYEQYF	TGTGCCAGCAGCGGAAACAGGGTCTCCTACGAGCAGTACTTC
TRBV21-1	-	-	TRBJ2-5	CASSKRGRKETQYF	TGTGCCAGCAGCAAACGCGGCCGAAAAGAGACCCAGTACTTC
TRBV4-1	-	-	TRBJ2-1	CASSQEAPNNEQFF	TGCGCCAGCAGCCAAGAAGCCCCTAACAATGAGCAGTTCTTC
TRBV3-1/TRBV3-2	-	-	TRBJ1-2	CASSQLGLRGYTF	TGTGCCAGCAGCCAATTAGGTTTGCGGGGCTACACCTTC
TRBV7-2	-	-	TRBJ2-3	CASSLVGRDTDTQYF	TGTGCCAGCAGCTTAGTGGGCAGGGACACAGATACGCAGTATTTT
TRBV18	-	-	TRBJ1-4	CASSQSQGEKLFF	TGTGCCAGCTCACAGAGTCAGGGTGAAAAACTGTTTTTT
TRBV21-1	-	-	TRBJ2-7	CASSKVSPQSDEQYF	TGTGCCAGCAGCAAAGTTAGCCCCCAATCGGACGAGCAGTACTTC
TRBV7-8	-	-	TRBJ2-2	CASSPRSMAGRRAGELFF	TGTGCCAGCAGCCCCCGATCGATGGCAGGGCGAAGGGCCGGGGAGCTGTTTTTT
TRBV5-4	-	-	TRBJ2-1	CASAGMGAGDEQFF	TGTGCCAGCGCAGGGATGGGGGCAGGCGATGAGCAGTTCTTC
TRBV7-2	-	-	TRBJ1-5	CASSPSVEGNQPQHF	TGTGCCAGCAGCCCGAGCGTAGAGGGCAATCAGCCCCAGCATTTT